The clone carrying this T cell receptor (beta chain) was counted only a few times. Its antigen is unknown. TCRdb redid the calling of the RT-PCR reads with MiXCR, one entry per CDR3 protein. The sample holds about 650,000 distinct CDR3 sequences, approximately 14% seen once. The germline gives CDR1 SGHRS, CDR2 YFSETQ. V was pared by 2 bases and J by 3 bases, with 11 bases of the junction left unmatched. This CDR3 has 16 residues. The sample is drawn from a study of response to subunit inactivated influenza vaccine. Study outcomes and limitations: Each seasonal flu vaccination may recruit only limited new T cells, authors suggested.

The TCR sequence derives from a man in his forties or fifties who received an inactivated influenza vaccine. Sequencing was performed on PBMCs from blood, taken 14 to 15 days before vaccination. This chain uses TRBV5-1 with TRBJ2-7; 7 bases are a match to TRBD1. Here the CDR3 reads CASSLLPGQRLYEQYF. The DNA for the CDR3 is TGCGCCAGCAGCTTACTGCCGGGACAGCGACTCTACGAGCAGTACTTC. The variable domain in full, with the rest retrieved from reference TRBV5-1 and TRBJ2-7, is KAGVTQTPRYLIKTRGQQVTLSCSPISGHRSVSWYQQTPGQGLQFLFEYFSETQRNKGNFPGRFSGRQFSNSRSEMNVSTLELGDSALYLCASSLLPGQRLYEQYFGPGTRLTVT.